Below, 7 T cell receptor beta chains from the same sample are listed, as sequenced in a study of T-cell memory formation after mild COVID-19. Each CDR3 protein is one row after TCRdb ran MiXCR on the 5' RACE reads. The sample shows 380,000 or so distinct CDR3 sequences, 14% of them seen only once. Sequencing input: PBMCs or a T cell subset sorted from them (not recorded which). These receptors were taken from a man between 18 and 29 years old who had mild COVID-19 (a few samples of this study predate the infection). Cell type and time point are not known.

The chain employs TRBV2 and TRBJ2-7; 12 bases map to TRBD1. Germline CDR1 is SNHLY and CDR2 is FYNNEI. The CDR3 totals 15 residues. With 5 bases clipped from V and 2 bases from J, the junction kept 4 bases outside the gene matches. As DNA, the CDR3 is TGTGCCAGCAGTCTGGGACAGGGGGCCGCCTACGAGCAGTACGTC. This translates into CASSLGQGAAYEQYV.

This clonotype was observed a handful of times. J is TRBJ1-2 and V is TRBV2, with a tentative D call TRBD1 (5 bases). V lost 5 bases to trimming and J lost 4 bases, with 20 bases between them. Germline loops: CDR1 SNHLY, CDR2 FYNNEI. CDR3 length: 16 residues. CDR3 DNA: TGTGCCAGCAGTAGTTATCAGCCGGGGGAAAGCTATGGCTACACCTTC. It specifies CASSSYQPGESYGYTF.

This sequence joins TRBV9 and TRBJ1-2; 7 bases fit TRBD1. CDR3 length: 15 residues. V lost 0 bases to trimming and J lost 4 bases; unmatched junction nucleotides: 6. The germline V gene encodes CDR1 SGDLS and CDR2 YYNGEE. CDR3 region: CASSVGQGIAYGYTF. In DNA, the CDR3 is TGTGCCAGCAGCGTAGGACAGGGAATTGCCTATGGCTACACCTTC.

This sequence joins TRBV25-1 and TRBJ2-5, with D perhaps matching TRBD1 or TRBD2 (5 bases each). CDR1 MGHDK and CDR2 SYGVNS come from the germline V gene. The CDR3 totals 15 residues. V lost 5 bases, J lost 10 bases, and 23 bases lay in between. The CDR3 is CASSSWVGDERVQYF. The CDR3 nucleotides are TGTGCCAGCAGTTCGTGGGTTGGGGACGAGAGGGTCCAGTACTTC.

The chain is built from TRBV5-5 and TRBJ1-2; 10 bases map to TRBD1. Germline assignment: CDR1 SGHKS and CDR2 YYEKEE (reference sequence). The CDR3 spans 14 residues. Trimming removed 2 bases from V and 4 bases from J; junction bases left unmatched: 2. CDR3 in DNA: TGTGCCAGCAGCTTCCGGGACAGGGGCTATGGCTACACCTTC. Its protein is CASSFRDRGYGYTF.

This clonotype was observed a handful of times. The rearrangement links TRBV4-3 to TRBJ2-2; D is uncertain. The V gene lost 4 bases and the J gene lost 2 bases, with 11 bases spanning the gap. This CDR3 is 15 amino acids long. CDR1 and CDR2 (germline): LGHNA, YSLEER. The CDR3 region has the DNA TGCGCCAGCAGCCCAGCCAGGTTCAACACCGGGGAGCTGTTTTTT. It is translated as CASSPARFNTGELFF.

The chain recombines TRBV12-3 or TRBV12-4 with TRBJ1-5, with D maybe TRBD1 (5 bases). This CDR3 is built from 12 residues. The V and J ends lost 7 bases and 5 bases respectively, with 9 bases between them. This CDR3 reads CASKKGDQPQHF. The DNA of the CDR3 is TGTGCCAGCAAAAAAGGGGATCAGCCCCAGCATTTT.